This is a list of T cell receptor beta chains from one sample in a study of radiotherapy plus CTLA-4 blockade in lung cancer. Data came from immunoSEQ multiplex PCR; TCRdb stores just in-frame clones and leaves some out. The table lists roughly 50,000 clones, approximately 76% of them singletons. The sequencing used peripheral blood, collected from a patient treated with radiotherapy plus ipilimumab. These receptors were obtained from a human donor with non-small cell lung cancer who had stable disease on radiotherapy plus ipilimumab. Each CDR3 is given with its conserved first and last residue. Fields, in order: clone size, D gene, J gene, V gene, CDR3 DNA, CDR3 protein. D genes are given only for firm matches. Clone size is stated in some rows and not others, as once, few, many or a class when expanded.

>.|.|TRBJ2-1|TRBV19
TGTGCCAGTAGTATAGACCCCCTAGGTGAGCAGTTCTTC
CASSIDPLGEQFF
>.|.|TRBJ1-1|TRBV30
TGTGCCTGGAGTGTGGGTGTCGAGACTGAAGCTTTCTTT
CAWSVGVETEAFF
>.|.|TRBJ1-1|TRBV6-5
TGTGCCAGCAGTTACTCGGAGCAATTAAACACTGAAGCTTTCTTT
CASSYSEQLNTEAFF
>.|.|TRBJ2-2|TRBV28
TGTGCCAGCAGTTTACCCCGGACTCAACCCGGGGAGCTGTTTTTT
CASSLPRTQPGELFF
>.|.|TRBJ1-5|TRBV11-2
TGTGCCAGCAGCTTACAGGGGAATAGCAATCAGCCCCAGCATTTT
CASSLQGNSNQPQHF
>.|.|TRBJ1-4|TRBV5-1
TGCGCCAGCAGCCCGGGGCTCTCAACTAATGAAAAACTGTTTTTT
CASSPGLSTNEKLFF
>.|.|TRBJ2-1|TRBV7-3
TGTGCCAGCAGCTTAGATCGGCGGCACAATGAGCAGTTCTTC
CASSLDRRHNEQFF
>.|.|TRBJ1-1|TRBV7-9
TGTGCCAGCAGCTTAGGGGCCGTAACGAACACTGAAGCTTTCTTT
CASSLGAVTNTEAFF
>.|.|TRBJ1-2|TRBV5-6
TGTGCCAGCAGCTTGGACTTTGGCTACACCTTC
CASSLDFGYTF
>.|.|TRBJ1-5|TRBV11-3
TGTGCCAGCAGCTTCCTCCAGCTATCAGCCCCACTTGGGCATTTT
CASSFLQLSAPLGHF
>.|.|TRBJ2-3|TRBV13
TGTGCCAGCAGCTCCTTTAAGGGGCAAATCACAGATACGCAGTATTTT
CASSSFKGQITDTQYF
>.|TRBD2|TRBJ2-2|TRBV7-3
TGTGCCAGCACCGCTAGCGGGGGGCCCACCGGGGAGCTGTTTTTT
CASTASGGPTGELFF
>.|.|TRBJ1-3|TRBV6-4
TGTGCCAGCAGTTTAAGGATTTACTCTGGAAACACCATATATTTT
CASSLRIYSGNTIYF
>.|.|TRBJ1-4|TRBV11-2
TGTGCCAGCAGCTTAGGGAGAGGGGAAAAACTGTTTTTT
CASSLGRGEKLFF
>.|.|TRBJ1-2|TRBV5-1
TGCGCCAGCAGCTTGCCGGGCGGAATTGGGGGCGCTGGCTACACCTTC
CASSLPGGIGGAGYTF
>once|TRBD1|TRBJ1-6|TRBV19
TGTGCCAGTAGTATATCCCCAGGACAGGTTAATTCACCCCTCCACTTT
CASSISPGQVNSPLHF
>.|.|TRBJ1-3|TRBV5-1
TGCGCCAGCAGCTTGGACAGGGCCGGCGGAAACACCATATATTTT
CASSLDRAGGNTIYF
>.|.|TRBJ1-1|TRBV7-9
TGTGCCAGCAGCTTAGAGGGGAGGGATGAAGCTTTCTTT
CASSLEGRDEAFF
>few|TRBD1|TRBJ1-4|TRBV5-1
TGCGCCAGCAGCCTAACAGGGGGGGCTAATGAAAAACTGTTTTTT
CASSLTGGANEKLFF
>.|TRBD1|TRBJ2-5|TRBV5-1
TGCGCCAGCAGCCCGGGACAGCAAGAGACCCAGTACTTC
CASSPGQQETQYF
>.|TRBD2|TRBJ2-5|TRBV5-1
TGCGCCAGCAGTCTAGCGGGGGGGAAAGAGACCCAGTACTTC
CASSLAGGKETQYF
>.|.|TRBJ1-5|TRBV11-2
TGTGCCAGCAGCTTAGATCAGGGGTTGGGTCAGCCCCAGCATTTT
CASSLDQGLGQPQHF
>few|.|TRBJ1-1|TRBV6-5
TGTGCCAGCAGTTACGGCGGTATCTTCGGGACTGAAGCTTTCTTT
CASSYGGIFGTEAFF
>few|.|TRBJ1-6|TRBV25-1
TGTGCCAGCAGTGAATCTCCCCCAACCGGGACAAGGAATTCACCCCTCCACTTT
CASSESPPTGTRNSPLHF
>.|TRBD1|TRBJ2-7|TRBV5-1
TGCGCCAGCAGCACCGGACAGGGGGCCTACGAGCAGTACTTC
CASSTGQGAYEQYF
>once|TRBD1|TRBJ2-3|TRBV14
TGTGCCAGCAGCCAACGGCCGGGACAGCTATCAGATACGCAGTATTTT
CASSQRPGQLSDTQYF
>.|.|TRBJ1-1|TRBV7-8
TGTGCCAGCAGCTTAGCCCCCCAGGGTAGGGTCGGGAACACTGAAGCTTTCTTT
CASSLAPQGRVGNTEAFF
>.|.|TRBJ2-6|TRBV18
TGTGCCAGCTCACCACAGGACCCCTTCTCTGGGGCCAACGTCCTGACTTTC
CASSPQDPFSGANVLTF
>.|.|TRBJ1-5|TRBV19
TGTGCCACCTCGAGGGGTTGGAATCAGCCCCAGCATTTT
CATSRGWNQPQHF
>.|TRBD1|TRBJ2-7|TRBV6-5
TGTGCCAGCTCAACAGGGGGGAGCTCCTACGAGCAGTACTTC
CASSTGGSSYEQYF
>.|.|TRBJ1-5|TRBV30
TGTGCCTGGAGTCCGAGTCGTTGGGGCTATAGCAATCAGCCCCAGCATTTT
CAWSPSRWGYSNQPQHF
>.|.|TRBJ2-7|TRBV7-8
TGTGCCAGCAGGGGGGGGCCCTACGAGCAGTACTTC
CASRGGPYEQYF
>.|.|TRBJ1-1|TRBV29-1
TGCAGCGTAGAGACAGGAAACACTGAAGCTTTCTTT
CSVETGNTEAFF
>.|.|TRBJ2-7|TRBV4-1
TGCGCCAGCAGCCAAGATTGGGGCGAGCAGTACTTC
CASSQDWGEQYF